The rows below give T cell receptor beta chains drawn from one sample of a study of blood T cell repertoires in COVID-19. The method was immunoSEQ multiplex PCR; TCRdb's version includes in-frame clones alone and lacks a portion of them. The table shows about 250,000 clones, with 85% occurring only once. The specimen was peripheral blood. The source is an older woman with active or convalescent COVID-19. Both conserved end residues are part of each CDR3. D genes are given only for firm matches. A row's size may be missing; if present it is once, few, many or a size class.

abundance	j_gene	v_gene	d_gene	CDR3nt	CDR3aa
NA	TRBJ2-1	TRBV3-1/TRBV3-2	NA	TGTGCCAGCAGCCAATTCACCCAGCGGGAGCAGTTCTTC	CASSQFTQREQFF
NA	TRBJ1-4	TRBV11-3	NA	TGTGCCAGCAGCGCCCCGCGGGATATGGACGAAAAACTGTTTTTT	CASSAPRDMDEKLFF
NA	TRBJ2-2	TRBV11-2	TRBD2	TGTGCCAGCAGCCGAGCCCGGGGGGGCGGGACCGGGGAGCTGTTTTTT	CASSRARGGGTGELFF
NA	TRBJ2-1	TRBV2	NA	TGTGCCAGCAGGGGACTTGCCACCGAGCAGTTCTTC	CASRGLATEQFF
NA	TRBJ2-3	TRBV29-1	TRBD2	TGCAGCGTTGATGACAGGGTATCGGCTAGCGGGAGGGATACGCAGTATTTT	CSVDDRVSASGRDTQYF
NA	TRBJ2-1	TRBV10-3	NA	TGTGCCATCAGTGAGTCTCGTAATGAGCAGTTCTTC	CAISESRNEQFF
NA	TRBJ2-5	TRBV10-3	NA	TGTGCCATCAGTAAGGGAGGTCGGGAAGAGACCCAGTACTTC	CAISKGGREETQYF
NA	TRBJ1-6	TRBV14	TRBD1	TGTGCCAGCAGCCAAGGCAGGGGGAATTCACCCCTCCACTTT	CASSQGRGNSPLHF
NA	TRBJ2-5	TRBV30	TRBD2	TGTGCCTGGAGTGAGGGAGGGCCGACTGAGACCCAGTACTTC	CAWSEGGPTETQYF
NA	TRBJ1-1	TRBV6-5	NA	TGTGCCAGCACCTCGGTGAACACTGAAGCTTTCTTT	CASTSVNTEAFF
NA	TRBJ2-1	TRBV3-1/TRBV3-2	TRBD2	TGTGCCAGCAGGTCCCTTCAGCGAGCGGGAGCCTACAATGAGCAGTTCTTC	CASRSLQRAGAYNEQFF
NA	TRBJ1-5	TRBV21-1	NA	TGTGCCAGCCCTCCACAGGGGGAAGATCAGCCCCAGCATTTT	CASPPQGEDQPQHF
NA	TRBJ1-1	TRBV7-6	NA	TGTGCCAGCAGCCCTACAACCTCCGGGAAAAACACTGAAGCTTTCTTT	CASSPTTSGKNTEAFF
once	TRBJ2-7	TRBV25-1	TRBD1	TGTGCCAGCAGCCTCGTTGGGACAGGGGGCAACTACGAGCAGTACTTC	CASSLVGTGGNYEQYF
NA	TRBJ2-7	TRBV9	TRBD1	TGTGCCAGCAGCACCCCCCGGGACAGGTACTTC	CASSTPRDRYF
NA	TRBJ1-2	TRBV27	NA	TGTGCCAGCAGGACGAACAGTAACTATGGCTACACCTTC	CASRTNSNYGYTF
NA	TRBJ1-6	TRBV5-1	TRBD1	TGCGCCAGCAGCTTGGAACCTACAGGGGGCACCAATTCACCCCTCCACTTT	CASSLEPTGGTNSPLHF
NA	TRBJ2-7	TRBV4-1	TRBD1	TGCGCCAGCAGCCAAGATGCCGGACAGGGGGCCTACGAGCAGTACTTC	CASSQDAGQGAYEQYF
NA	TRBJ2-6	TRBV10-1	NA	TGCGCCAGCAGTCCTTCTGGGGCCAACGTCCTGACTTTC	CASSPSGANVLTF
NA	TRBJ2-1	TRBV7-8	TRBD2	TGTGCCAGCAGCTCAGCGGGGGGCTACAATGAGCAGTTCTTC	CASSSAGGYNEQFF
NA	TRBJ2-1	TRBV2	NA	TGTGCCAGCAGTGAAGATAGGCCAGCGGCTCAGGATGAGCAGTTCTTC	CASSEDRPAAQDEQFF
NA	TRBJ2-3	TRBV7-9	TRBD2	TGTGCCAGCAGCCTACTAGCGGGGGGCAGGGATACGCAGTATTTT	CASSLLAGGRDTQYF
NA	TRBJ1-1	TRBV5-1	NA	TGCGCCAGCAGCTTTGGTGGTAGTGAAGCTTTCTTT	CASSFGGSEAFF
once	TRBJ1-1	TRBV5-4	NA	TGTGCCAGCAGCTCCAAAGACGGGGCTGAAGCTTTCTTT	CASSSKDGAEAFF
NA	TRBJ1-2	TRBV7-2	NA	TGTGCCAGCAGCTTAGCTTTCCAGTTCTATGGCTACACCTTC	CASSLAFQFYGYTF
NA	TRBJ2-3	TRBV11-3	TRBD2	TGTGCCAGCAGCTTAGAAGGGACTAGCGGGGGAGGGGCCCCAGATACGCAGTATTTT	CASSLEGTSGGGAPDTQYF
NA	TRBJ1-2	TRBV7-8	NA	TGTGCCAGCAGCAACCAAGAGGGAACTAACTATGGCTACACCTTC	CASSNQEGTNYGYTF
NA	TRBJ2-1	TRBV5-8	TRBD2	TGTGCCAGCAGCTTGTTAGCGGGGGGCCGTCACAATGAGCAGTTCTTC	CASSLLAGGRHNEQFF
once	TRBJ2-7	TRBV6-5	TRBD2	TGTGCCAGTAAGAAGGGACTAGCGGATCCCTACGAGCAGTACTTC	CASKKGLADPYEQYF
NA	TRBJ1-3	TRBV9	NA	TGTGCCAGCAGCGTAGATGAGGGCGGCACCATATATTTT	CASSVDEGGTIYF
NA	TRBJ2-1	TRBV5-1	TRBD2	TGCGCCAGCAGCTTGGCAGCGGGAGGGGTTTACAATGAGCAGTTCTTC	CASSLAAGGVYNEQFF
NA	TRBJ2-2	TRBV11-2	NA	TGTGCCAGCAGCTTACCAGGGTCGAGAACCGGGGAGCTGTTTTTT	CASSLPGSRTGELFF
NA	TRBJ2-1	TRBV27	TRBD2	TGTGCCAGCAGTCGCGGGAGCGGGAGGGAGTTCTTC	CASSRGSGREFF
NA	TRBJ1-1	TRBV5-1	TRBD1	TGCGCCAGCAGCCCGACGAGGGGGCTTAACACTGAAGCTTTCTTT	CASSPTRGLNTEAFF
NA	TRBJ1-2	TRBV29-1	NA	TGCAGCGTTCGCGAAGAAGGCTACACCTTC	CSVREEGYTF
NA	TRBJ2-7	TRBV30	NA	TGTGCCTGGGGTTTCAGGGGGGCTTACGAGCAGTACTTC	CAWGFRGAYEQYF
NA	TRBJ2-5	TRBV12-3/TRBV12-4	NA	TGTGCCAGCGCGGGACAGACCCAAGAGACCCAGTACTTC	CASAGQTQETQYF
NA	TRBJ2-5	TRBV19	TRBD1	TGTGCAGCAGGGGGCGGAGAGACCCAGTACTTC	CAAGGGETQYF
NA	TRBJ1-6	TRBV9	NA	TGTGCCAGCAGCGAGGACACAAATTCACCCCTCCACTTT	CASSEDTNSPLHF
NA	TRBJ1-1	TRBV6-6	NA	TGTGCCAGCAGTTACCCTCGAGAGAACACTGAAGCTTTCTTT	CASSYPRENTEAFF
NA	TRBJ2-5	TRBV19	TRBD1	TGTGCCAGTAGTATAGCAACAGGGGAAGAGACCCAGTACTTC	CASSIATGEETQYF
NA	TRBJ1-4	TRBV19	NA	TGTGCCAGTAGTACTTTCTACAGTGACGGCATGGAAAAACTGTTTTTT	CASSTFYSDGMEKLFF
NA	TRBJ2-1	TRBV3-1/TRBV3-2	TRBD2	TGTGCCAGCAGCCAATGGAGCGGGAGAGTTTACAATGAGCAGTTCTTC	CASSQWSGRVYNEQFF
NA	TRBJ1-1	TRBV11-3	NA	TGTGCCAGCAGCTCCTTGGGAGGGAACACTGAAGCTTTCTTT	CASSSLGGNTEAFF
NA	TRBJ2-7	TRBV3-1/TRBV3-2	TRBD2	TGTGCCAGCAGCCAGGAACTAGCGGGTTACTACGAGCAGTACTTC	CASSQELAGYYEQYF
NA	TRBJ2-2	TRBV28	NA	TGTGCCAGCAGTTTATTCTCGCGGGTGGTACACAGGGTAGCGAACACCGGGGAGCTGTTTTTT	CASSLFSRVVHRVANTGELFF
NA	TRBJ1-6	TRBV5-1	NA	TGCGCCAGCAGCTTGGCGGCAGGGCGGAATTCACCCCTCCACTTT	CASSLAAGRNSPLHF
NA	TRBJ2-7	TRBV18	NA	TGTGCCAGCTCACCGAGACAGAACTCCTACGAGCAGTACTTC	CASSPRQNSYEQYF
once	TRBJ2-2	TRBV12-5	NA	TGTGCTAGTGGTTTGGGACTAACGTCCGGGGAGCTGTTTTTT	CASGLGLTSGELFF
NA	TRBJ1-6	TRBV10-3	TRBD1	TGTGCCATCAGTGAGTCCCTGGACAGGGGTAGGTCACCCCTCCACTTT	CAISESLDRGRSPLHF